The 10 T cell receptor beta chains reported below all come from one sample, sequenced in a study of blood T cell repertoires in COVID-19. Here immunoSEQ multiplex PCR was the method, and the copy in TCRdb shows in-frame clones only, minus some. The repertoire holds around 300,000 clones, with approximately 92% as singletons. The sequencing input was peripheral blood. These TCRs come from a woman in her thirties with COVID-19, enrolled during active disease.

The chain uses TRBV2 and TRBJ2-2; tentatively, D is TRBD2 (5 bases). This CDR3 contains 13 residues. The V gene lost 3 bases and the J gene lost 7 bases, with 9 bases spanning the gap. From germline, CDR1 is SNHLY and CDR2 FYNNEI. The CDR3 region is CASSEEVGGELFF. The CDR3 coding sequence is TGTGCCAGCAGTGAGGAGGTTGGCGGGGAGCTGTTTTTT. The entire variable domain, with the rest obtained from reference TRBV2 and TRBJ2-2, is as follows: EPEVTQTPSHQVTQMGQEVILRCVPISNHLYFYWYRQILGQKVEFLVSFYNNEISEKSEIFDDQFSVERPDGSNFTLKIRSTKLEDSAMYFCASSEEVGGELFFGEGSRLTVL.

J is TRBJ1-1 and V is TRBV4-1; TRBD1 matches at 7 bases. Germline loops: CDR1 MGHRA, CDR2 YSYEKL. The CDR3 sequence is 14 residues long. The ends lost 6 bases at V and 4 bases at J; junction bases unmatched: 8. CDR3 bases: TGCGCCAGCAGTCAGGGACAGAGCCCCACTGAAGCTTTCTTT. It codes for CASSQGQSPTEAFF.

The gene calls are TRBV18 and TRBJ1-3; 10 nucleotides match TRBD1. The ends lost 3 bases at V and 0 bases at J; junction bases unmatched: 8. The CDR3 loop spans 18 amino acids. From germline, CDR1 is KGHSH and CDR2 LQKENI. CDR3 amino acids: CASSPPGQGPFSGNTIYF. Here the CDR3 DNA reads TGTGCCAGCTCACCCCCGGGACAGGGGCCCTTCTCTGGAAACACCATATATTTT.

The CDR3 here is CATSDEWTSGYNEQFF. The CDR3 DNA follows: TGTGCCACCAGTGATGAATGGACTAGCGGTTACAATGAGCAGTTCTTC. This chain joins TRBV24-1 and TRBJ2-1; TRBD2 aligns across 10 bases. J was trimmed by 4 bases and V by 3 bases; bases with no gene match: 5. CDR1 KGHDR and CDR2 SFDVKD come from the germline V gene. This CDR3 contains 16 residues.

The chain carries TRBV29-1 and TRBJ2-7, with 11 bases matching TRBD1. J lost 1 base, V lost 4 bases, and 3 bases had no gene match. The CDR3 is made up of 14 amino acids. Germline-derived CDR1 and CDR2 are SQVTM and ANQGSEA. CDR3 nucleotide sequence: TGCAGCGTTGCGGACAGGGGGCTTTCCTACGAGCAGTACTTC. Residues: CSVADRGLSYEQYF.

The CDR3 is CASGGSRTEDHYGYTF. CDR3 nucleotides: TGTGCCAGCGGGGGATCAAGGACAGAGGATCACTATGGCTACACCTTC. This rearrangement joins TRBV7-9 to TRBJ1-2; D perhaps matches TRBD1 (6 bases). V lost 8 bases and J lost 3, with 22 bases in between. Germline lookup yields CDR1 SEHNR and CDR2 FQNEAQ (reference sequence). The CDR3 runs 16 residues.

J is TRBJ1-1 and V is TRBV19; no firm D call. The germline V and J ends were trimmed by 5 bases and 0 bases, with 7 bases remaining between them. The CDR3 covers 13 residues. From germline, CDR1 is LNHDA and CDR2 SQIVND (reference sequence). CDR3 sequence (DNA): TGTGCCAGTAGTTCCTCCTTGAACACTGAAGCTTTCTTT. This codes for CASSSSLNTEAFF.

This chain uses TRBV3-1 (or the pseudogene TRBV3-2) with TRBJ2-5; D uncertain. V lost 1 base and J lost 1, with 13 bases in between. Germline values: CDR1 LGHDT, CDR2 YNNKEL (reference sequence). The CDR3 is made up of 16 amino acids. This CDR3 is CASSQVPSRSQETQYF. Written as DNA, the CDR3 is TGTGCCAGCAGCCAAGTCCCGTCCAGAAGCCAAGAGACCCAGTACTTC.

The V call is TRBV4-3, the J call TRBJ2-7; D ambiguous. V gave up 6 bases and J gave up 1 base, with 13 bases separating them. The CDR3 sequence is 14 residues long. Germline lookup yields CDR1 LGHNA and CDR2 YSLEER. In DNA form, the CDR3 reads TGCGCCAGCAGTCGCACAGAGTTATCCTACGAGCAGTACTTC. This gives the protein CASSRTELSYEQYF.

The V and J genes are TRBV7-3 and TRBJ2-7; D is possibly TRBD1 (5 bases). The CDR3 runs 15 residues. Germline V gene sequence: CDR1 SGHTA, CDR2 FQGTGA. V was clipped by 2 bases and J by 6 bases, with 17 bases between them. CDR3 sequence reads: CASSLDGHPSGEQYF. CDR3 DNA: TGTGCCAGCAGCTTAGACGGACACCCCTCGGGCGAGCAGTACTTC.